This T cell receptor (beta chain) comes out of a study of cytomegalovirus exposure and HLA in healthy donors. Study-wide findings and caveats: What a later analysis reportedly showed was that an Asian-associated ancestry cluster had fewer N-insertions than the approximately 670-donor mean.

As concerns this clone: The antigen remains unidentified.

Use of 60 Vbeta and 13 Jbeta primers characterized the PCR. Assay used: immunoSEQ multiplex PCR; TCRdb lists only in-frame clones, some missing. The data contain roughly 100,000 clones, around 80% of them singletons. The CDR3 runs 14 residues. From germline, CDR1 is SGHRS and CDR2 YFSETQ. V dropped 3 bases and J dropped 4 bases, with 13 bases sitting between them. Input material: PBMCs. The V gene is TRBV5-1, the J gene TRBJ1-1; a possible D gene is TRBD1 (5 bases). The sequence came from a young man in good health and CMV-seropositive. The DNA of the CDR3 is TGCGCCAGCAGCTCTCTTGGGGGAGGCACTGAAGCTTTCTTT. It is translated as CASSSLGGGTEAFF.